A single sample gave rise to the 4 T cell receptor beta chains below, sequenced in a study of vaccination effects on CD4 cells after COVID-19. Using immunoSEQ multiplex PCR, the repertoire was profiled, and TCRdb retains in-frame clones only, with some absent. The table lists fewer than 40,000 clones, approximately 80% of them singletons. Prior to sequencing, the ViraFEST assay stimulated PBMC with viral peptide pools, which expanded the antigen-specific CD4+ T cells. Investigators separated out CD4+ T cells once 9 to 11 days of culture had passed. Each participant was given two doses of one vaccine (BNT162b2 or mRNA-1273). Antigens of these TCRs are unknown. The sequences come from CD4+ T cells from PBMCs cultured with HCoV-NL63 spike peptides, collected after COVID-19 vaccination. The receptors stem from a human donor who received a COVID-19 vaccine. Some clones in this sample may be carry-over from other donors' samples.

In DNA form, the CDR3 reads TGCGCCAGCAGCTTCACACCCGAAGGCGAGCAGTACGTC. It encodes CASSFTPEGEQYV. V and J are TRBV5-1 and TRBJ2-7; unclear D gene. Trimming took 2 bases from V and 6 from J, leaving 12 bases between them. The CDR3 runs to 13 residues. Per the germline V gene, CDR1 is SGHRS and CDR2 is YFSETQ.

The chain couples TRBV7-8 to TRBJ2-1; D assignment may be TRBD1 or TRBD2 (6 bases each). The CDR3 loop spans 14 amino acids. The V gene lost 4 bases and the J gene lost 5 bases, with 12 bases spanning the gap. Germline assignment: CDR1 SGHVS and CDR2 FQNEAQ. The chain's CDR3 is CASSWGDINNEQFF. Written as DNA, the CDR3 is TGTGCCAGCAGCTGGGGGGACATAAACAATGAGCAGTTCTTC.

The chain carries TRBV2 and TRBJ1-4; no clear D. Germline V gene sequence: CDR1 SNHLY, CDR2 FYNNEI. Trimming removed 2 bases at V and 0 bases at J, with 4 bases between. The CDR3 extends over 14 amino acids. CDR3 sequence: CASSEPSTNEKLFF. Written as DNA, the CDR3 is TGTGCCAGCAGTGAACCCTCAACTAATGAAAAACTGTTTTTT.

V and J are TRBV18 and TRBJ2-5, with D possibly matching TRBD2 (7 bases). This CDR3 is built from 16 residues. CDR1 KGHSH and CDR2 LQKENI come from the germline V gene. V shed 1 base and J shed 4 bases, with 16 bases lying between them. The CDR3 DNA sequence: TGTGCCAGCTCACCACGAAATGCGGGGGCGGGAGAGACCCAGTACTTC. Its translation is CASSPRNAGAGETQYF.